The 22 T cell receptor beta chains given below trace back to one sample, sequenced in a study of PD-1 blockade in mismatch repair-deficient tumors. The repertoire was sequenced with immunoSEQ multiplex PCR; TCRdb's copy has only in-frame clones and lacks some. The data show 100,000 to 150,000 clones, roughly nine tenths seen once. The input for sequencing was peripheral blood, taken 44 weeks after starting pembrolizumab. All receptors come from an adult with mismatch repair-deficient cancer.

The chain combines TRBV5-4 with TRBJ2-7; D is possibly TRBD1 (5 bases). Trimming stripped 0 bases from V and 0 bases from J, with 19 bases between. The CDR3 has 18 residues. The V gene's germline CDR1 is SGHNT and CDR2 YYREEE (reference sequence). The CDR3 DNA reads as TGTGCCAGCAGCTTGGCTCCATGGGGCCCAAGAATCTCCTACGAGCAGTACTTC. Protein: CASSLAPWGPRISYEQYF.

This chain links TRBV5-1 with TRBJ1-1; no firm D call. Germline loops: CDR1 SGHRS, CDR2 YFSETQ. CDR3 length: 15 amino acids. Trimming pared 0 bases from V and 7 bases from J, leaving 16 bases between. In nucleotides, the CDR3 is TGCGCCAGCAGCTTGGTTGAGACAACGCCGGGTGAAGCTTTCTTT. This sequence encodes CASSLVETTPGEAFF.

The CDR3 is CASSIAFGTLSGNTIYF. In DNA, the CDR3 is TGTGCCAGTAGTATCGCCTTTGGGACACTCTCTGGAAACACCATATATTTT. The V and J genes are TRBV19 and TRBJ1-3, with D possibly TRBD1 on 6 matching bases. This CDR3 comprises 17 residues. V was shortened by 3 bases and J by 0 bases, with 15 bases between the two germline ends. Germline values: CDR1 LNHDA, CDR2 SQIVND (reference sequence).

This chain uses TRBV23-1 with TRBJ2-1; 8 bases line up with TRBD1. TRBV23-1 is an open reading frame, and its role is uncertain. The CDR3 runs to 14 residues. Trimming removed 6 bases from V and 3 bases from J; junction bases left unmatched: 4. In DNA form, the CDR3 reads TGCGCCAGCAGGAGGACAGGGAGCTACAATGAGCAGTTCTTC. Protein: CASRRTGSYNEQFF.

The J gene is TRBJ2-7, the V gene TRBV18, with unresolved D. CDR1 is KGHSH, CDR2 LQKENI, per germline. Trimming removed 1 base at V and 4 bases at J, with 14 bases between. CDR3 length: 15 amino acids. CDR3 protein: CASSPQSHRNYEQYF. The CDR3 nucleotides read TGTGCCAGCTCACCACAATCCCACAGAAATTACGAGCAGTACTTC.

The chain recombines TRBV27 with TRBJ2-2; D is uncertain. Germline V gives CDR1 MNHEY, CDR2 SMNVEV (reference sequence). The CDR3 has 13 residues. Trimming stripped 7 bases from V and 5 bases from J, with 11 bases between. The CDR3 sequence is CASTKGGTGELFF. The CDR3 nucleotides are TGTGCCAGCACGAAGGGTGGGACCGGGGAGCTGTTTTTT.

V is TRBV5-6 and J is TRBJ2-7; D is unresolved. Germline V gene sequence: CDR1 SGHDT, CDR2 YYEEEE. There are 13 residues in the CDR3. The V and J ends lost 0 bases and 3 bases respectively, with 7 bases between them. CDR3 loop: CASSLASGYEQYF. CDR3 in DNA: TGTGCCAGCAGCTTGGCCTCGGGCTACGAGCAGTACTTC.

The chain uses TRBV2 and TRBJ2-1; D assignment may be TRBD1 or TRBD2 (6 bases each). Germline values: CDR1 SNHLY, CDR2 FYNNEI. The germline V and J ends were trimmed by 3 bases and 5 bases, with 8 bases remaining between them. There are 13 residues in the CDR3. The CDR3 spells CASSEEGDNEQFF. The CDR3 coding sequence is TGTGCCAGCAGTGAGGAGGGGGACAATGAGCAGTTCTTC.

CDR3 residues: CASSLYQRELDEQFF. In DNA form, the CDR3 reads TGTGCCAGCAGCTTATATCAGCGGGAGTTGGATGAGCAGTTCTTC. The chain has TRBV7-8 and TRBJ2-1, with 8 bases identical to TRBD2. Losses at the gene ends were 2 bases for V and 8 bases for J; bases not matched to a gene: 8. The CDR3 has 15 residues. Germline-derived CDR1 and CDR2 are SGHVS and FQNEAQ.

The V and J genes are TRBV4-1 and TRBJ1-2, with 7 bases aligning to TRBD1. Germline CDR1 reads MGHRA; CDR2 reads YSYEKL. The CDR3 runs 16 residues. Losses at the gene ends were 1 base for V and 4 bases for J; bases not matched to a gene: 9. In nucleotides, the CDR3 is TGCGCCAGCAGCCAAGTTCGACAGGGTAAAGGCTATGGCTACACCTTC. Residues: CASSQVRQGKGYGYTF.

This clone was recorded once. This chain uses TRBV11-2 with TRBJ2-7, with D possibly matching TRBD1 (6 bases). The V end lost 4 bases, the J end lost 7 bases, and 14 bases lay between the germline ends. The CDR3 length is 13 residues. Germline V gene sequence: CDR1 SGHAT, CDR2 FQNNGV. In nucleotides, the CDR3 is TGTGCCAGCAGCTCCTACAGGGATCGTGAGCAGTACTTC. This sequence encodes CASSSYRDREQYF.

The chain couples TRBV27 to TRBJ2-1; 9 nucleotides agree with TRBD2. Losses at the gene ends were 6 bases for V and 0 bases for J; bases not matched to a gene: 9. Germline values: CDR1 MNHEY, CDR2 SMNVEV (reference sequence). The CDR3 is made up of 17 amino acids. The CDR3 DNA sequence: TGTGCCAGCAGGGTACTAGCGGGTGAGAGCTCCTACAATGAGCAGTTCTTC. Translating it yields CASRVLAGESSYNEQFF.

The chain combines TRBV6-5 with TRBJ2-7; D is possibly TRBD2 (5 bases). Germline assignment: CDR1 MNHEY and CDR2 SVGAGI. Between the trimmed V and J ends, which lost 8 bases and 5 bases, there was a span of 22 bases. CDR3 length: 15 residues. The CDR3 coding sequence is TGTGCCAGCCAAAATGGTCGCCCCCCCGGGGACGAGCAGTACTTC. Its translation: CASQNGRPPGDEQYF.

This rearrangement joins TRBV5-1 to TRBJ2-7; 7 nucleotides match TRBD1. Trimming at V came to 2 bases and at J to 5 bases, leaving 7 bases not matched to a gene. This CDR3 is 14 amino acids long. The germline V gene has CDR1 SGHRS and CDR2 YFSETQ. The CDR3 loop is CASSFLSGGNEQYF. For the CDR3, the DNA is TGCGCCAGCAGCTTCCTTTCAGGGGGAAACGAGCAGTACTTC.

This clone was counted once. This sequence joins TRBV19 and TRBJ2-7; 7 bases agree with TRBD1. Losses at the gene ends were 0 bases for V and 3 bases for J; bases not matched to a gene: 11. The CDR3 is 17 amino acids. CDR1 is LNHDA, CDR2 SQIVND, per germline (reference sequence). CDR3: CASSIDYRQGDSYEQYF. In DNA, the CDR3 is TGTGCCAGTAGTATAGATTATCGGCAGGGGGATAGCTACGAGCAGTACTTC.

The chain links TRBV7-6 to TRBJ2-7; D may be TRBD1 (5 bases). The V and J ends lost 3 bases and 12 bases respectively, with 21 bases between them. The germline CDR1 and CDR2 sequences are SGHVS and FNYEAQ. This CDR3 contains 14 residues. Here the CDR3 DNA reads TGTGCCAGCAGCTTTCGACAGACCTCCTCTCGGTGGTACTTC. Translated: CASSFRQTSSRWYF.

The genes are TRBV9 and TRBJ2-2, with 7 bases fitting TRBD2. This CDR3 is 13 amino acids long. Germline V CDR1 and CDR2: SGDLS, YYNGEE. With V trimmed by 2 bases and J by 7 bases, 2 bases remained unmatched. The CDR3 loop reads CASSVRTSGELFF. The CDR3 DNA sequence: TGTGCCAGCAGCGTTAGGACTAGCGGGGAGCTGTTTTTT.

V is TRBV10-2 and J is TRBJ2-7; D is ambiguous. This CDR3 contains 13 residues. CDR1 WSHSY and CDR2 SAAADI come from the germline V gene. V lost 7 bases and J lost 3, with 13 bases in between. The CDR3 reads CASTTGPRYEQYF. CDR3 sequence (DNA): TGCGCCAGCACGACTGGGCCCCGCTACGAGCAGTACTTC.

V usage is TRBV12-2 and J usage is TRBJ1-1; whether TRBD1, the table's D call, matches the DNA was not checked. TRBV12-2 is marked as a pseudogene. This CDR3 spans 17 amino acids. This CDR3 is CASRLTQRTAWNTEAFF. In nucleotides, the CDR3 is TGTGCAAGTCGCTTAACCCAACGGACAGCCTGGAACACTGAAGCTTTCTTT.

The chain has TRBV29-1 and TRBJ2-1; no clear D gene. The CDR3 runs to 9 residues. Germline CDR1 and CDR2: SQVTM and ANQGSEA. V was shortened by 2 bases and J by 8 bases, with 1 base between the two germline ends. The CDR3 DNA follows: TGCAGCGTTGAACATGAGCAGTTCTTC. Its protein product is CSVEHEQFF.

The CDR3 is CASSLVEGPEAFF. CDR3 DNA: TGTGCCAGCAGCTTAGTAGAAGGGCCTGAAGCTTTCTTT. This chain uses TRBV11-2 with TRBJ1-1; D gene uncertain. The germline V gene has CDR1 SGHAT and CDR2 FQNNGV. Trimming removed 1 base from V and 6 bases from J, with 9 bases in between. The CDR3 is 13 amino acids. The variable domain in full, with the rest retrieved from reference TRBV11-2 and TRBJ1-1, is EAGVAQSPRYKIIEKRQSVAFWCNPISGHATLYWYQQILGQGPKLLIQFQNNGVVDDSQLPKDRFSAERLKGVDSTLKIQPAKLEDSAVYLCASSLVEGPEAFFGQGTRLTVV.

By share of the sample, this clone is medium-sized (0.01 to 0.1%). The rearrangement joins TRBV27 to TRBJ2-7, with unresolved D. Germline V gene data show CDR1 as MNHEY and CDR2 as SMNVEV (reference sequence). Trimming took 6 bases from V and 0 from J, leaving 9 bases between them. This CDR3 spans 13 amino acids. This CDR3 is CASSPTSSYEQYF. For the CDR3, the DNA is TGTGCCAGCAGCCCTACCAGCTCCTACGAGCAGTACTTC.